Shown below are 11 T cell receptor beta chains from a single sample sequenced in a study of cytomegalovirus exposure and HLA in healthy donors. TCRdb keeps only in-frame clones here, not all; method: immunoSEQ multiplex PCR. The sample consists of around 170,000 clones, 85% of them appearing once. The sequencing input was PBMCs. The receptors derive from a young man in good health and CMV-seropositive.

V and J are TRBV7-2 and TRBJ2-7; 9 nucleotides agree with TRBD2. The V and J ends lost 1 base and 5 bases, in that order; junction bases with no gene match: 6. CDR1 is SGHTA, CDR2 FQGNSA, per germline. The CDR3 runs to 15 residues. The CDR3 protein is CASSLDQRGAHEQYF. The CDR3 nucleotides read TGTGCCAGCAGCTTAGACCAGCGGGGGGCCCACGAGCAGTACTTC.

This clone occurred a few times. The chain combines TRBV9 with TRBJ1-6; 8 bases line up with TRBD1. There are 15 residues in the CDR3. Germline-derived CDR1 and CDR2 are SGDLS and YYNGEE. After removal of 4 bases from V and 7 bases from J, the junction contained 7 bases not matched to a gene. CDR3 nucleotide sequence: TGTGCCAGCAGCACCCGACAGGGGCCCAATTCACCCCTCCACTTT. It translates to CASSTRQGPNSPLHF.

The chain carries TRBV11-3 and TRBJ2-5; 7 bases agree with TRBD2. This CDR3 region has 16 residues. V lost 5 bases, J lost 0 bases, and 9 bases stayed unmatched. Germline values: CDR1 SGHNT, CDR2 YENEEA. Here the CDR3 reads CASSPPGTSDQETQYF. The CDR3 coding sequence is TGTGCCAGCAGCCCCCCCGGTACTAGCGACCAAGAGACCCAGTACTTC.

This clone has only one observation. The V and J genes are TRBV7-9 and TRBJ2-7; perhaps TRBD2 as D (5 bases). The CDR3 is 15 amino acids. Germline CDR1 reads SEHNR; CDR2 reads FQNEAQ (reference sequence). V was shortened by 2 bases and J by 4 bases, with 15 bases between the two germline ends. The CDR3 sequence is CASSLFPGLDYEQYF. The CDR3 bases are TGTGCCAGCAGCTTATTCCCAGGACTGGATTACGAGCAGTACTTC.

As for this clone: The sample contains more than one DNA sequence encoding this CDR3. This rearrangement joins TRBV30 to TRBJ2-7; 8 bases line up with TRBD1. V was pared by 1 base and J by 0 bases, with 2 bases of the junction left unmatched. From germline, CDR1 is GTSNPN and CDR2 SVGIG (reference sequence). The CDR3 is 14 residues long. The CDR3 sequence is CAWSGQGSSYEQYF. In DNA, the CDR3 is TGTGCCTGGAGTGGACAGGGGAGCTCCTACGAGCAGTACTTC.

The gene calls are TRBV5-1 and TRBJ2-7, with TRBD1 matching over 8 bases. V was clipped by 2 bases and J by 4 bases; unmatched bases: 5. The germline gives CDR1 SGHRS, CDR2 YFSETQ. CDR3 length: 14 amino acids. CDR3 bases: TGCGCCAGCAGCTTTGCAGGGGGCGATTACGAGCAGTACTTC. As protein: CASSFAGGDYEQYF. The full variable domain, its missing parts supplied by reference TRBV5-1 and TRBJ2-7, is KAGVTQTPRYLIKTRGQQVTLSCSPISGHRSVSWYQQTPGQGLQFLFEYFSETQRNKGNFPGRFSGRQFSNSRSEMNVSTLELGDSALYLCASSFAGGDYEQYFGPGTRLTVT.

The V call is TRBV5-1, the J call TRBJ2-3, with TRBD2 matching 7 bases. Germline lookup yields CDR1 SGHRS and CDR2 YFSETQ. Unmatched junction bases numbered 14, after V lost 4 bases and J lost 3 bases. This CDR3 is 17 amino acids long. CDR3 DNA sequence: TGCGCCAGCAGCCCAGCCCCGGCGGGAGAGCGGACAGATACGCAGTATTTT. This gives the protein CASSPAPAGERTDTQYF.

The chain employs TRBV19 and TRBJ2-1; 8 bases fit TRBD2. The CDR3 extends over 14 amino acids. After removal of 5 bases from V and 2 bases from J, the junction contained 2 bases not matched to a gene. Germline CDR1 LNHDA, CDR2 SQIVND (reference sequence). CDR3 sequence (DNA): TGTGCCAGTAGTCCGGGACTAGCCTACAATGAGCAGTTCTTC. It is translated as CASSPGLAYNEQFF.

The V call is TRBV5-6, the J call TRBJ1-1; 10 bases map to TRBD1. Germline values: CDR1 SGHDT, CDR2 YYEEEE. There are 15 residues in the CDR3. J was trimmed by 5 bases and V by 1 base; bases with no gene match: 5. The CDR3 protein is CASSLIDRGRTEAFF. The CDR3 DNA reads TGTGCCAGCAGCTTGATCGACAGGGGGCGGACTGAAGCTTTCTTT.

This clone appeared a single time. Here the CDR3 reads CAWSGRGLRANEKLFF. CDR3 DNA: TGTGCCTGGAGCGGCAGGGGCCTTAGGGCTAATGAAAAACTGTTTTTT. V is TRBV30 and J is TRBJ1-4, with D perhaps matching TRBD1 (6 bases). Per the germline V gene, CDR1 is GTSNPN and CDR2 is SVGIG (reference sequence). The CDR3 covers 16 residues. V lost 3 bases and J 3 bases, leaving 17 bases between the germline ends. The full variable domain, in which reference TRBV30 and TRBJ1-4 provide the parts outside the CDR3, is SQTIHQWPATLVQPVGSPLSLECTVEGTSNPNLYWYRQAAGRGLQLLFYSVGIGQISSEVPQNLSASRPQDRQFILSSKKLLLSDSGFYLCAWSGRGLRANEKLFFGSGTQLSVL.

J is TRBJ1-1 and V is TRBV9, with D uncertain. Germline-derived CDR1 and CDR2 are SGDLS and YYNGEE. V lost 3 bases and J 1 base, leaving 10 bases between the germline ends. CDR3 size: 14 residues. DNA for the CDR3: TGTGCCAGCAGCGCTGAGCCCAAGAACACTGAAGCTTTCTTT. Encoded protein: CASSAEPKNTEAFF.